This entry lists 3 T cell receptor beta chains sequenced from one sample in a study of CD8 T cells in ankylosing spondylitis. TCRdb fed the 5' RACE reads into MiXCR, producing one record per CDR3 protein. This table holds about 170,000 distinct CDR3 sequences, about 18% found once. Sequencing was done on a sample of blood, either unsorted or a sorted T cell fraction (not recorded which). The receptor set was obtained from a male donor with ankylosing spondylitis or in good health (not recorded which).

This clonotype was recorded many times. In DNA form, the CDR3 reads TGTGCCAGCCAGGGAAGTCTTCTAGCCAAAAACATTCAGTACTTC. It yields the protein CASQGSLLAKNIQYF. The chain recombines TRBV28 with TRBJ2-4, with a tentative D call TRBD1 (5 bases). Trimming pared 8 bases from V and 0 bases from J, leaving 14 bases between. CDR1 is MDHEN and CDR2 is SYDVKM in the germline V gene. The CDR3 sequence is 15 residues long.

The chain has TRBV27 and TRBJ1-2; D is ambiguous. Germline CDR1 and CDR2: MNHEY and SMNVEV (reference sequence). V lost 7 bases and J 3 bases, leaving 18 bases between the germline ends. The CDR3 has 15 amino acids. The CDR3 bases are TGTGCCAGCATTGAACCGGGGTCGTCGGACTATGGCTACACCTTC. Its protein is CASIEPGSSDYGYTF.

Concerning this clonotype: A much larger clone lies one base from this, so it may be a read error. The gene calls are TRBV19 and TRBJ2-1, with 8 nucleotides matching TRBD2. Germline CDR1 reads LNHDA; CDR2 reads SQIVND (reference sequence). The CDR3 is made up of 16 amino acids. Trimming cost V 7 bases and J 8 bases; bases outside gene matches: 16. The CDR3 loop reads CASKAFDGRAVDEQFF. Written as DNA, the CDR3 is TGTGCCAGTAAGGCGTTTGACGGGAGGGCCGTTGATGAGCAGTTCTTC.